This is a list of T cell receptor beta chains from one sample in a study of early T cells in non-severe SARS-CoV-2 infection. TCRdb recomputed calls from the 5' RACE reads with MiXCR, one row per CDR3 protein. The table shows fewer than 65,000 distinct CDR3 sequences, with 5.5% to 7% occurring only once. This sample comprised whole blood, obtained at baseline. These receptors were collected from an adult who was a healthcare worker with PCR-confirmed SARS-CoV-2 infection or an uninfected control (not recorded which). Each CDR3 is given with its conserved first and last residue. Each record gives: J gene, clone size, V gene, D gene, CDR3 DNA, CDR3 protein. A D gene is named only where the DNA matches it firmly. Some rows mark clone size as missing; the rest say once, few, many or name a class of expanded clone.

j_gene: TRBJ2-1
abundance: many
v_gene: TRBV10-3
d_gene: -
CDR3nt: TGTGCCATCAGTGAGTCTCCTCCCCCTGAGCAGTTCTTC
CDR3aa: CAISESPPPEQFF

j_gene: TRBJ2-1
abundance: few
v_gene: TRBV7-8
d_gene: TRBD2
CDR3nt: TGTGCCAGCAGCCTCCAGACTAGCGGGGGCTACAATGAGCAGTTCTTC
CDR3aa: CASSLQTSGGYNEQFF

j_gene: TRBJ1-1
abundance: many
v_gene: TRBV6-1
d_gene: -
CDR3nt: TGTGCCAGCAGTTGGGACCGACGAACTGAAGCTTTCTTT
CDR3aa: CASSWDRRTEAFF

j_gene: TRBJ1-2
abundance: many
v_gene: TRBV15
d_gene: -
CDR3nt: TGTGCCACCAGCAGAAGGGGAAACTATGGCTACACCTTC
CDR3aa: CATSRRGNYGYTF

j_gene: TRBJ2-1
abundance: medium-sized
v_gene: TRBV6-2/TRBV6-3
d_gene: -
CDR3nt: TGTGCCAGCAGTTACTCGTTAGAGGGGCAGAGGAATGAGCAGTTCTTC
CDR3aa: CASSYSLEGQRNEQFF

j_gene: TRBJ2-4
abundance: -
v_gene: TRBV11-1
d_gene: -
CDR3nt: TGTGCCAGTAAACAGGGCGAAGCCAAAAACATTCAGTACTTC
CDR3aa: CASKQGEAKNIQYF

j_gene: TRBJ2-7
abundance: medium-sized
v_gene: TRBV6-5
d_gene: TRBD1
CDR3nt: TGTGCCAGCAGTTCCTCCGGGACAGGGTTATCCTACGAGCAGTACTTC
CDR3aa: CASSSSGTGLSYEQYF

j_gene: TRBJ1-1
abundance: many
v_gene: TRBV6-5
d_gene: -
CDR3nt: TGTGCCAGCTTTGGACGGGGCGAAGCTTTCTTT
CDR3aa: CASFGRGEAFF

j_gene: TRBJ2-1
abundance: few
v_gene: TRBV20-1
d_gene: -
CDR3nt: TGCAGTGCCAGAGAGGGAATATGGTACAATGAGCAGTTCTTC
CDR3aa: CSAREGIWYNEQFF

j_gene: TRBJ2-1
abundance: many
v_gene: TRBV27
d_gene: -
CDR3nt: TGTGCCAGCACCACGGACGGGAGAAATGAGCAGTTCTTC
CDR3aa: CASTTDGRNEQFF

j_gene: TRBJ2-3
abundance: many
v_gene: TRBV28
d_gene: -
CDR3nt: TGTGCCAGCAGTACCCTCCGCCAAAAGAACACAGATACGCAGTATTTT
CDR3aa: CASSTLRQKNTDTQYF

j_gene: TRBJ2-2
abundance: -
v_gene: TRBV4-3
d_gene: TRBD2
CDR3nt: TGCGCCAGCAGCCAGTTGAGCGGGACCGACAACACCGGGGAGCTGTTTTTT
CDR3aa: CASSQLSGTDNTGELFF

j_gene: TRBJ1-3
abundance: many
v_gene: TRBV5-1
d_gene: -
CDR3nt: TGCGCCAGCAGCCCCGGACAGCTAGGAAACACCATATATTTT
CDR3aa: CASSPGQLGNTIYF

j_gene: TRBJ2-1
abundance: many
v_gene: TRBV15
d_gene: -
CDR3nt: TGTGCCACCAGCAGAGGCCGGGGTATGACGGATGAGCAGTTCTTC
CDR3aa: CATSRGRGMTDEQFF

j_gene: TRBJ2-1
abundance: -
v_gene: TRBV12-3/TRBV12-4
d_gene: -
CDR3nt: TGTGCCAGCTCCAATACGGGGGTAGGGGTCTACAATGAGCAGTTCTTC
CDR3aa: CASSNTGVGVYNEQFF

j_gene: TRBJ2-5
abundance: few
v_gene: TRBV12-3/TRBV12-4
d_gene: TRBD2
CDR3nt: TGTGCCAGCAGGCAACTAGCGGGAGGGGAGACCCAGTACTTC
CDR3aa: CASRQLAGGETQYF

j_gene: TRBJ2-7
abundance: many
v_gene: TRBV29-1
d_gene: -
CDR3nt: TGCAGCGTAATATGGGACATCCGATCCGACTACGAGCAGTACTTC
CDR3aa: CSVIWDIRSDYEQYF

j_gene: TRBJ2-2
abundance: -
v_gene: TRBV24-1
d_gene: TRBD1
CDR3nt: TGTGCCACCAGTGATACTTGGACAGGGGTTAACACCGGGGAGCTGTTTTTT
CDR3aa: CATSDTWTGVNTGELFF

j_gene: TRBJ1-1
abundance: few
v_gene: TRBV6-2/TRBV6-3
d_gene: TRBD1
CDR3nt: TGTGCCAGCAGTTACGCCTATTGGACAGGGAAAGGCACTGAAGCTTTCTTT
CDR3aa: CASSYAYWTGKGTEAFF

j_gene: TRBJ2-7
abundance: many
v_gene: TRBV28
d_gene: TRBD1
CDR3nt: TGTGCCAGCAGTTGGACAGGGTCAACCTACGAGCAGTACTTC
CDR3aa: CASSWTGSTYEQYF

j_gene: TRBJ2-1
abundance: -
v_gene: TRBV7-2
d_gene: TRBD2
CDR3nt: TGTGCCAGCAGCCGGGGGGAGGCCTACAATGAGCAGTTCTTC
CDR3aa: CASSRGEAYNEQFF

j_gene: TRBJ2-1
abundance: -
v_gene: TRBV5-4
d_gene: TRBD2
CDR3nt: TGTGCCAGCAGCTTGGGGACTAGCGCCTCCAATGAGCAGTTCTTC
CDR3aa: CASSLGTSASNEQFF

j_gene: TRBJ1-4
abundance: -
v_gene: TRBV28
d_gene: TRBD1
CDR3nt: TGTGCCAGCAGCCGCAGGGGGCGGGGTGAAAAACTGTTTTTT
CDR3aa: CASSRRGRGEKLFF

j_gene: TRBJ2-3
abundance: many
v_gene: TRBV25-1
d_gene: TRBD2
CDR3nt: TGTGCCAGCAGTGTGGGACTAGCGGGAGGACGATTAAGTACAGATACGCAGTATTTT
CDR3aa: CASSVGLAGGRLSTDTQYF

j_gene: TRBJ1-1
abundance: few
v_gene: TRBV4-2
d_gene: -
CDR3nt: TGTGCCAGCAGCCGGCAAGGGTCAGAGACTGAAGCTTTCTTT
CDR3aa: CASSRQGSETEAFF

j_gene: TRBJ2-3
abundance: few
v_gene: TRBV5-1
d_gene: -
CDR3nt: TGCGCCAGCAGCTCCTTGGGTTTCGAGGGGCGCCCTTTAAGGGGCACAGATACGCAGTATTTT
CDR3aa: CASSSLGFEGRPLRGTDTQYF

j_gene: TRBJ1-1
abundance: few
v_gene: TRBV4-2
d_gene: TRBD1
CDR3nt: TGTGCCAGCAGCCATGATGTACAGGGGGCTTGGAAGACTGAAGCTTTCTTT
CDR3aa: CASSHDVQGAWKTEAFF

j_gene: TRBJ2-2
abundance: many
v_gene: TRBV24-1
d_gene: -
CDR3nt: TGTGCCACCAGTATGCAGGGACGGGCCGGGGAGCTGTTTTTT
CDR3aa: CATSMQGRAGELFF

j_gene: TRBJ2-4
abundance: many
v_gene: TRBV5-4
d_gene: TRBD2
CDR3nt: TGTGCCAGCAGCCCCGGGACTAGCGGCCCTCTGGGAAACATTCAGTACTTC
CDR3aa: CASSPGTSGPLGNIQYF